Listed below are T cell receptor beta chains from one sample, sequenced in a study of blood T cell repertoires in COVID-19. TCRdb's table, derived via immunoSEQ multiplex PCR, lists solely in-frame clones and lacks some. The sample has under 350,000 clones, approximately 86% seen once. The sample was PBMCs or T cells enriched from blood (not recorded which). These receptors were collected from a woman aged 40 to 50 with acute COVID-19. The conserved cysteine and the conserved F or W are not part of the CDR3 here. Fields, in order: J gene, V gene, CDR3 protein.

j_call: TRBJ1-2
v_call: TRBV19
cdr3_aa: ASRTSGYYGYT

j_call: TRBJ1-1
v_call: TRBV19
cdr3_aa: ASSHRDRLNTEAF

j_call: TRBJ1-6
v_call: TRBV4-1
cdr3_aa: ASSQDFTTPLH

j_call: TRBJ1-2
v_call: TRBV3-1/TRBV3-2
cdr3_aa: ASSQDTGLRVYGYT

j_call: TRBJ2-1
v_call: TRBV27
cdr3_aa: ASSPYGLVARNEQF

j_call: TRBJ2-7
v_call: TRBV27
cdr3_aa: ASSLLYGGGRRAASYEQY

j_call: TRBJ1-5
v_call: TRBV18
cdr3_aa: ASSPPDRGHQPQH

j_call: TRBJ2-1
v_call: TRBV18
cdr3_aa: ASSREIAGNNEQF

j_call: TRBJ1-6
v_call: TRBV3-1/TRBV3-2
cdr3_aa: ASSGTGKAPLH

j_call: TRBJ1-2
v_call: TRBV4-2
cdr3_aa: ASSQNWGVGNGYT

j_call: TRBJ1-3
v_call: TRBV5-6
cdr3_aa: ASSLDDRPTIY

j_call: TRBJ2-5
v_call: TRBV18
cdr3_aa: ASSPRTITTNQETQY

j_call: TRBJ2-7
v_call: TRBV29-1
cdr3_aa: SVVRQGFDEQY

j_call: TRBJ2-1
v_call: TRBV6-5
cdr3_aa: ASRGGTLVDEQF

j_call: TRBJ1-3
v_call: TRBV20-1
cdr3_aa: SASVAAGNTIY

j_call: TRBJ1-1
v_call: TRBV27
cdr3_aa: ATRRTLSNTEAF

j_call: TRBJ1-1
v_call: TRBV28
cdr3_aa: ASTLSGGAEAF

j_call: TRBJ1-4
v_call: TRBV2
cdr3_aa: ASSGQRHNEKLF

j_call: TRBJ1-5
v_call: TRBV6-5
cdr3_aa: ASSRVGNQPQH

j_call: TRBJ1-6
v_call: TRBV7-3
cdr3_aa: ASSLGGAGSPLH

j_call: TRBJ2-7
v_call: TRBV7-2
cdr3_aa: ASGGVFFYEQY

j_call: TRBJ2-1
v_call: TRBV15
cdr3_aa: ATSRGGQGNEQF

j_call: TRBJ1-1
v_call: TRBV7-2
cdr3_aa: ASSGRTEAF

j_call: TRBJ2-7
v_call: TRBV6-1
cdr3_aa: ASSGRDRPEQKAYEQY

j_call: TRBJ1-1
v_call: TRBV2
cdr3_aa: ASSTQGTGNTEAF

j_call: TRBJ1-5
v_call: TRBV6-1
cdr3_aa: ASSEGAGGINQPQH

j_call: TRBJ1-6
v_call: TRBV7-8
cdr3_aa: ASSIRDRERPGSPLH

j_call: TRBJ1-1
v_call: TRBV5-1
cdr3_aa: ASSFSGGTEAF

j_call: TRBJ1-5
v_call: TRBV3-1/TRBV3-2
cdr3_aa: ASSLGTGKGNQPQH

j_call: TRBJ1-5
v_call: TRBV4-3
cdr3_aa: ASSQRTDPYQPQH

j_call: TRBJ2-5
v_call: TRBV14
cdr3_aa: ASSLGQGQETQY

j_call: TRBJ1-1
v_call: TRBV14
cdr3_aa: ASSQGWTVNTEAF

j_call: TRBJ2-3
v_call: TRBV5-1
cdr3_aa: ASSLRGGRGGDTQY

j_call: TRBJ2-2
v_call: TRBV6-5
cdr3_aa: ASSYWGQSNTGELF

j_call: TRBJ1-3
v_call: TRBV10-3
cdr3_aa: AISQGVSGNTIY

j_call: TRBJ1-6
v_call: TRBV3-1/TRBV3-2
cdr3_aa: ASSLQTGGRSPLH

j_call: TRBJ2-1
v_call: TRBV9
cdr3_aa: ASSVELAVNEQF

j_call: TRBJ2-7
v_call: TRBV2
cdr3_aa: ASRLGQGIYEQY

j_call: TRBJ2-3
v_call: TRBV2
cdr3_aa: ASSERGTGTADTQY

j_call: TRBJ1-2
v_call: TRBV5-6
cdr3_aa: ASSLGRGKAYGYT

j_call: TRBJ1-1
v_call: TRBV19
cdr3_aa: ASSIGISNTEAF

j_call: TRBJ2-5
v_call: TRBV7-2
cdr3_aa: ASSLTSGNRETQY

j_call: TRBJ2-4
v_call: TRBV5-5
cdr3_aa: ASSSPGQGVLAKNIQY

j_call: TRBJ1-1
v_call: TRBV11-2
cdr3_aa: ASGGSISTEAF

j_call: TRBJ2-7
v_call: TRBV5-1
cdr3_aa: ASTPTGTPFDEQY

j_call: TRBJ1-3
v_call: TRBV27
cdr3_aa: ASSLQGMSPGNTIY

j_call: TRBJ1-1
v_call: TRBV3-1/TRBV3-2
cdr3_aa: ASSQRRQGAMNTEAF

j_call: TRBJ1-2
v_call: TRBV6-5
cdr3_aa: ASNYRGGTYGYT

j_call: TRBJ1-1
v_call: TRBV18
cdr3_aa: ASSFQDRGNTEAF

j_call: TRBJ1-2
v_call: TRBV4-2
cdr3_aa: ASSKTGTQGNYGYT

j_call: TRBJ1-2
v_call: TRBV7-2
cdr3_aa: ASSPDRTNNYGYT

j_call: TRBJ2-3
v_call: TRBV5-1
cdr3_aa: ASSLRLAGITTDTQY